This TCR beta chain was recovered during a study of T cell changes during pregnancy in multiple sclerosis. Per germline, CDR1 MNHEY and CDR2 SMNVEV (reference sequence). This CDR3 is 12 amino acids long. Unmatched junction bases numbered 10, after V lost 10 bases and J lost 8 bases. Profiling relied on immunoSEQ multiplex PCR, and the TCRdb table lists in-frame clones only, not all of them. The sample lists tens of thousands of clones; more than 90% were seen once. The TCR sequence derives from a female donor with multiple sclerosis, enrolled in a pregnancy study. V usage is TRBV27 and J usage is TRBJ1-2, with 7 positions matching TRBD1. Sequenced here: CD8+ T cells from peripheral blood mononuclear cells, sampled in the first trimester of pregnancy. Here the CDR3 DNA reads TGTGCCACGGCGGCAGGGGGTTCCGGCTACACCTTC. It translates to CATAAGGSGYTF.